What follows is one TCR beta chain and its context. The antigen remains unidentified. Looked up from germline, CDR1 is SGHVS and CDR2 is FQNEAQ. The CDR3 contains 15 residues. V lost 4 bases, J lost 3 bases, and 15 bases lay in between. The record originates from a study of cytomegalovirus exposure and HLA in healthy donors. Study background: T cells numbering around 190 million yielded 100 million to 120 million unique TCR beta sequences in an earlier analysis.

13 Jbeta primers and 60 Vbeta primers were used for the PCR. Using immunoSEQ multiplex PCR, the repertoire was profiled, and TCRdb retains in-frame clones only, with some absent. Among about 130,000 clones listed, more than 9.5% were seen once. Overall study findings and caveats: Immune exposure data for these donors was limited to CMV serostatus. Researchers reported that three CMV-associated chains were confirmed in vitro as CMV antigen-specific.

This TCR came from a man in his forties or fifties in good health and CMV-seronegative. V usage is TRBV7-8 and J usage is TRBJ1-1; TRBD1 is a possible D gene (5 bases). The sequenced sample was PBMCs. The CDR3 DNA reads TGTGCCAGCAGCTCACAGGCTACCGGTGACACTGAAGCTTTCTTT. Encoded protein: CASSSQATGDTEAFF.